One and the same sample provided the 16 T cell receptor beta chains below, sequenced in a study of cytomegalovirus exposure and HLA in healthy donors (dated 2017 in TCRdb). Library preparation was by the immunoSEQ multiplex PCR assay. A mixture of 60 forward primers for TCR Vbeta segments and 13 reverse primers for TCR Jbeta segments was used in the multiplex PCR. TCRdb mirrors the immuneACCESS table, restricted to in-frame sequences. Some clones are absent from its copies; in checked studies, under half trace to an unresolved V gene, and the reason for the others is unknown. This sample comprises about 160,000 clones, 80% to 85% of them detected only once. Jointly, the top ten make up about 1% of the sample. Material: PBMCs. All receptors derive from a man aged 30 to 45 in good health and CMV-seronegative.

The rearrangement uses TRBV7-9 and TRBJ2-1; TRBD1 might be the D (6 bases). CDR3 length equals 16 residues. Trimming cost V 1 base and J 3 bases, with 13 bases left between them. CDR1 and CDR2 from the germline V gene are SEHNR and FQNEAQ (reference sequence). CDR3 coding DNA: TGTGCCAGCAGCTTAGTAGTCGGGACACTCTACAATGAGCAGTTCTTC. It is translated as CASSLVVGTLYNEQFF.

The chain has TRBV30 and TRBJ2-7; 7 nucleotides match TRBD2. Germline V gives CDR1 GTSNPN, CDR2 SVGIG (reference sequence). The CDR3 runs 15 residues. V lost 0 bases and J lost 6; bases outside the gene matches: 11. CDR3 DNA sequence: TGTGCCTGGAGTGTAGATGTGGGGAGCGGGACCGAGCAGTACTTC. This sequence encodes CAWSVDVGSGTEQYF.

The chain is built from TRBV4-3 and TRBJ1-3; D not resolved. Trimming shortened V by 4 bases and J by 0 bases, and 10 bases separated the two germline ends. Germline V gene data show CDR1 as LGHNA and CDR2 as YSLEER. This CDR3 spans 15 amino acids. CDR3 residues: CASSLQASSGNTIYF. CDR3 DNA: TGCGCCAGCAGCCTACAAGCGTCCTCTGGAAACACCATATATTTT.

The chain is built from TRBV6-1 and TRBJ2-1; the match to TRBD1 covers 8 bases. Trimming at V came to 6 bases and at J to 6 bases, leaving 4 bases not matched to a gene. The CDR3 length is 13 residues. Per germline, CDR1 MNHNS and CDR2 SASEGT. CDR3 nucleotides: TGTGCCAGCAGCCGGGACAGGCTCAATGAGCAGTTCTTC. The encoded protein is CASSRDRLNEQFF.

V gene TRBV6-6 combines with J gene TRBJ1-5; maybe TRBD1 (6 bases). This CDR3 contains 13 residues. Looked up from germline, CDR1 is MNHNY and CDR2 is SVGAGI (reference sequence). With 8 bases removed from V and 6 bases from J, the gap between germline ends came to 14 bases. Written as DNA, the CDR3 is TGTGCCAGCCGGCAGGGGAGGGCTCAGCCCCAGCATTTT. As protein: CASRQGRAQPQHF.

The chain uses TRBV11-2 and TRBJ2-3, with D tentatively TRBD2 (7 bases). V dropped 2 bases and J dropped 2 bases, with 11 bases sitting between them. Germline V gives CDR1 SGHAT, CDR2 FQNNGV. This CDR3 contains 15 residues. CDR3 nucleotide sequence: TGTGCCAGCAGCTTACTTGCGGGGGCCACAGATACGCAGTATTTT. The encoded protein is CASSLLAGATDTQYF.

CDR3 sequence: CASSPDINEQFF. Written as DNA, the CDR3 is TGTGCCAGCAGTCCGGACATTAATGAGCAGTTCTTC. The rearrangement uses TRBV6-5 and TRBJ2-1, with a tentative D call TRBD1 (5 bases). The germline V gene encodes CDR1 MNHEY and CDR2 SVGAGI. The V gene lost 5 bases and the J gene lost 7 bases, with 9 bases spanning the gap. The CDR3 spans 12 residues.

Note on this clone: At one boundary the junction diverges from the germline segment, which might be a read error. This chain uses TRBV7-9 with TRBJ2-7; D uncertain. Germline V lookup: CDR1 SEHNR, CDR2 FQNEAQ (reference sequence). The CDR3 covers 12 residues. CDR3 coding DNA: TGTGCCAGCAGCTTAGGCAGCTTCGAGCGGTACTTC. Translating it yields CASSLGSFERYF.

The rearrangement joins TRBV27 to TRBJ1-1; D not resolved. Germline loops: CDR1 MNHEY, CDR2 SMNVEV (reference sequence). The length of the CDR3 is 13 residues. Trimming removed 1 base at V and 3 bases at J, with 6 bases between. The CDR3 coding sequence is TGTGCCAGCAGTTTATGGCCAGACACTGAAGCTTTCTTT. Protein sequence: CASSLWPDTEAFF.

The chain carries TRBV4-2 and TRBJ2-3; 7 bases align to TRBD2. V lost 4 bases to trimming and J lost 1 base; unmatched junction nucleotides: 11. Looked up from germline, CDR1 is LGHNA and CDR2 is YNFKEQ. This CDR3 has 17 amino acids. The CDR3 bases are TGTGCCAGCAGCCCTGAAGGGGCGGGAGAGGGCACAGATACGCAGTATTTT. As protein: CASSPEGAGEGTDTQYF.

The V call is TRBV27, the J call TRBJ1-2; 10 nucleotides align to TRBD1. The CDR3 is 14 amino acids. The germline V gene has CDR1 MNHEY and CDR2 SMNVEV (reference sequence). V was clipped by 8 bases and J by 4 bases; unmatched bases: 7. As DNA, the CDR3 is TGTGCCAGCCGTCGACAGGGGGCGATCTATGGCTACACCTTC. Translation: CASRRQGAIYGYTF.

This chain connects TRBV19 to TRBJ2-5; D unresolved. This CDR3 has 13 residues. Per the germline V gene, CDR1 is LNHDA and CDR2 is SQIVND (reference sequence). The V gene lost 4 bases and the J gene lost 8 bases, with 14 bases spanning the gap. The CDR3 nucleotides read TGTGCCAGTAGTACGAGCACCAACCCCACCCAGTACTTC. Amino acids: CASSTSTNPTQYF.

Points on this clone: Other nucleotide sequences from this sample produce the same CDR3. The genes are TRBV5-1 and TRBJ2-7; 7 bases fit TRBD1. From germline, CDR1 is SGHRS and CDR2 YFSETQ. Unmatched junction bases numbered 2, after V lost 5 bases and J lost 3 bases. The CDR3 extends over 12 amino acids. CDR3 region: CASSRDSYEQYF. The CDR3 DNA reads as TGCGCCAGCAGTCGGGACAGCTACGAGCAGTACTTC.

This clone was detected a few times. CDR3 sequence: CASSQSTPGQKLFF. The CDR3, as DNA: TGTGCCAGCAGTCAATCCACACCTGGCCAAAAACTGTTTTTT. The rearrangement joins TRBV6-5 to TRBJ1-4, with D unclear. The CDR3 has 14 residues. CDR1 MNHEY and CDR2 SVGAGI come from the germline V gene. V was shortened by 5 bases and J by 9 bases, with 16 bases between the two germline ends.

The J gene is TRBJ1-2, the V gene TRBV28; 8 bases line up with TRBD1. This CDR3 has 15 residues. Germline V CDR1 and CDR2: MDHEN, SYDVKM. With V trimmed by 6 bases and J by 8 bases, 14 bases remained unmatched. This CDR3 is CASRTGQGVPFGYTF. CDR3 bases: TGTGCCAGCAGAACCGGACAGGGTGTGCCCTTCGGCTACACCTTC.

The rearrangement joins TRBV4-2 to TRBJ2-3, with 8 bases matching TRBD2. CDR1 and CDR2 from the germline V gene are LGHNA and YNFKEQ. This CDR3 has 18 amino acids. V shed 0 bases and J 5 bases; nucleotides not matched to a gene: 13. The CDR3 DNA reads as TGTGCCAGCAGCCAAGATAACCTAGCCGCGGGAGGTGGAGATACGCAGTATTTT. It codes for CASSQDNLAAGGGDTQYF.